Presented here are 28 T cell receptor beta chains from one specimen sequenced in a study of shared clonotypes between healthy human individuals. The table came from immunoSEQ multiplex PCR; TCRdb's copy has only in-frame clones and leaves some out. The sample has fewer than 650,000 clones, roughly four fifths seen once. Sequenced material: PBMCs. The receptors stem from a middle-aged woman in good health. Some clones in this sample may be carry-over from other donors' samples.

Only one count was recorded for this clone. This probably arose from a read error, given a far larger clone one base away. V is TRBV5-4 and J is TRBJ2-3; D is ambiguous. The CDR3 loop spans 13 amino acids. From germline, CDR1 is SGHNT and CDR2 YYREEE (reference sequence). CDR3 nucleotides: TGTGCCAGCAGCAGCTACCAGTTCGATACGCGGTATTTT. Amino acid sequence: CASSSYQFDTRYF. The full variable domain, completed using reference TRBV5-4 and TRBJ2-3, is ETGVTQSPTHLIKTRGQQVTLRCSSQSGHNTVSWYQQALGQGPQFIFQYYREEENGRGNFPPRFSGLQFPNYSSELNVNALELDDSALYLCASSSYQFDTRYFGPGTRLTVL.

The rearrangement uses TRBV28 and TRBJ2-7, with 11 positions matching TRBD2. J gave up 5 bases and V 6 bases, and 12 bases lay outside the gene matches. Germline CDR1 is MDHEN and CDR2 is SYDVKM. CDR3 length equals 16 residues. This chain's CDR3 is CASRKTGTSGLHEQYF. Written as DNA, the CDR3 is TGTGCCAGCAGAAAAACGGGGACTAGCGGCCTCCACGAGCAGTACTTC.

Points on this clone: Different DNA sequences within this sample yield the same CDR3. The chain recombines TRBV7-3 with TRBJ1-1, with D uncertain. Trimming removed 5 bases at V and 0 bases at J, with 13 bases between. The germline CDR1 and CDR2 sequences are SGHTA and FQGTGA. The CDR3 contains 15 residues. The CDR3 protein is CASSPTGGMNTEAFF. The CDR3 DNA follows: TGTGCCAGCAGCCCGACGGGCGGAATGAACACTGAAGCTTTCTTT.

V and J are TRBV28 and TRBJ2-7; D may be TRBD1 or TRBD2 (5 bases each). V lost 6 bases, J lost 1 base, and 10 bases lay in between. CDR1 MDHEN and CDR2 SYDVKM come from the germline V gene. The CDR3 contains 13 residues. As DNA, the CDR3 is TGTGCCAGCAGGAAGGGACCATCCTACGAGCAGTACTTC. This encodes CASRKGPSYEQYF. The variable domain in full, with the rest retrieved from reference TRBV28 and TRBJ2-7, is DVKVTQSSRYLVKRTGEKVFLECVQDMDHENMFWYRQDPGLGLRLIYFSYDVKMKEKGDIPEGYSVSREKKERFSLILESASTNQTSMYLCASRKGPSYEQYFGPGTRLTVT.

The J gene is TRBJ1-4, the V gene TRBV2, with 7 positions matching TRBD1. V shed 6 bases and J 5 bases; nucleotides not matched to a gene: 6. CDR3 length equals 14 residues. In germline, CDR1 is SNHLY, CDR2 FYNNEI. The CDR3 DNA reads as TGTGCCAGCAGGACGGGACAGCTAAATGAAAAACTGTTTTTT. Its protein is CASRTGQLNEKLFF.

The V gene is TRBV2, the J gene TRBJ2-1; D tentatively fits TRBD1 or TRBD2 (5 bases each). CDR1 is SNHLY, CDR2 FYNNEI, per germline. Trimming stripped 7 bases from V and 1 base from J, with 17 bases between. This CDR3 is built from 16 residues. This CDR3 reads CASNEGPFISYNEQFF. The CDR3 bases are TGTGCCAGCAACGAGGGACCTTTTATTTCCTACAATGAGCAGTTCTTC.

The rearrangement uses TRBV11-3 and TRBJ2-2, with TRBD2 identical over 11 bases. The length of the CDR3 is 18 residues. In germline, CDR1 is SGHNT, CDR2 YENEEA. J was trimmed by 0 bases and V by 5 bases; bases with no gene match: 8. CDR3 nucleotides: TGTGCCAGCAGCCCGGCAGCGGGACTAGCGGCGAACACCGGGGAGCTGTTTTTT. Amino acid sequence: CASSPAAGLAANTGELFF.

The sample holds a few counts of this clone. The chain links TRBV28 to TRBJ1-1; D unresolved. In germline, CDR1 is MDHEN, CDR2 SYDVKM. V lost 8 bases, J lost 7 bases, and 14 bases lay in between. This CDR3 contains 12 residues. CDR3 nucleotides: TGTGCCAGCCGGTTGGGTGGGCTTGAAGCTTTCTTT. Its translation is CASRLGGLEAFF. The whole variable domain, filled in from reference TRBV28 and TRBJ1-1, reads DVKVTQSSRYLVKRTGEKVFLECVQDMDHENMFWYRQDPGLGLRLIYFSYDVKMKEKGDIPEGYSVSREKKERFSLILESASTNQTSMYLCASRLGGLEAFFGQGTRLTVV.

The chain joins TRBV11-1 to TRBJ2-1, with D possibly matching TRBD1 (6 bases). This CDR3 comprises 15 residues. V lost 1 base to trimming and J lost 7 bases, with 14 bases between them. From germline, CDR1 is SGHAT and CDR2 FQDESV (reference sequence). In nucleotides, the CDR3 is TGTGCCAGCAGCTTAGGACAGGTCTTGGTTAATGAGCAGTTCTTC. It specifies CASSLGQVLVNEQFF.

The chain links TRBV11-3 to TRBJ2-1; D is undetermined. The CDR3 loop spans 13 amino acids. Germline V gene lookup returns CDR1 SGHNT and CDR2 YENEEA. Trimming cost V 5 bases and J 15 bases, with 20 bases left between them. The CDR3: CASSPTLAGVMFF. The CDR3 region has the DNA TGTGCCAGCAGCCCGACCTTAGCCGGAGTGATGTTCTTC.

This clone was detected a few times. J is TRBJ2-7 and V is TRBV2; 10 bases map to TRBD1. CDR3 length equals 14 residues. J was trimmed by 2 bases and V by 9 bases; bases with no gene match: 7. Germline V lookup: CDR1 SNHLY, CDR2 FYNNEI. Here the CDR3 reads CASRDRGKPYEQYF. The CDR3 nucleotides read TGTGCCAGTAGGGACAGGGGAAAACCCTACGAGCAGTACTTC.

The V gene is TRBV7-9, the J gene TRBJ2-3; 10 bases are a match to TRBD2. With 2 bases clipped from V and 6 bases from J, the junction kept 8 bases outside the gene matches. Germline CDR1 reads SEHNR; CDR2 reads FQNEAQ (reference sequence). CDR3 length: 16 residues. The CDR3 loop reads CASSLNRLAGADTQYF. The CDR3 DNA sequence: TGTGCCAGCAGCTTAAATCGGCTAGCGGGAGCGGATACGCAGTATTTT. Complete variable domain (other parts from reference TRBV7-9 and TRBJ2-3): DTGVSQNPRHKITKRGQNVTFRCDPISEHNRLYWYRQTLGQGPEFLTYFQNEAQLEKSRLLSDRFSAERPKGSFSTLEIQRTEQGDSAMYLCASSLNRLAGADTQYFGPGTRLTVL.

This chain uses TRBV4-3 with TRBJ2-1, with 10 bases aligning to TRBD2. The V segment lost 4 bases and the J segment 7 bases; nucleotides outside the gene matches: 4. The CDR3 sequence is 14 residues long. Germline V gene data show CDR1 as LGHNA and CDR2 as YSLEER. CDR3 in amino acids: CASSRTSGINEQFF. CDR3 DNA sequence: TGCGCCAGCAGCCGTACTAGCGGGATTAATGAGCAGTTCTTC.

A note on this clone: A far more abundant clone sits one base away, making this likely a read error. This specimen includes other DNA sequences encoding the same CDR3. This chain links TRBV6-5 with TRBJ2-7, with no clear D. The CDR3 extends over 16 amino acids. Germline values: CDR1 MNHEY, CDR2 SVGAGI. V lost 0 bases, J lost 0 bases, and 12 bases lay in between. Here the CDR3 DNA reads TGTGCCAGCAGTTACTCGCCTACCCAGAGCTCCTACGAGCAGTACTTC. Its protein is CASSYSPTQSSYEQYF.

Regarding this clone: An end of the junction does not agree with germline; a read error may underlie this. The V gene is TRBV9, the J gene TRBJ2-1, with 10 bases matching TRBD2. The CDR3 has 14 residues. Germline V gives CDR1 SGDLS, CDR2 YYNGEE. The CDR3 protein is CASSVVEREGPQLF. Here the CDR3 DNA reads TGTGCCAGCAGCGTAGTTGAGCGGGAGGGGCCACAGCTCTTC.

The chain combines TRBV28 with TRBJ2-7; no definite D call. Germline V gives CDR1 MDHEN, CDR2 SYDVKM. There are 12 residues in the CDR3. The V gene lost 4 bases and the J gene lost 4 bases, with 8 bases spanning the gap. The CDR3 DNA reads as TGTGCCAGCAGTTACCAGTTTTACGAGCAGTACTTC. Protein product: CASSYQFYEQYF.

The CDR3 loop is CASFPGLGGQETQYF. CDR3 coding DNA: TGTGCCAGCTTCCCGGGCTTAGGCGGCCAAGAGACCCAGTACTTC. The rearrangement links TRBV18 to TRBJ2-5, with D unclear. V was cut by 7 bases and J by 1 base, with 16 bases left in between. Germline V gene sequence: CDR1 KGHSH, CDR2 LQKENI. CDR3 length: 15 amino acids.

The rearrangement uses TRBV6-1 and TRBJ1-1; D not resolved. Per germline, CDR1 MNHNS and CDR2 SASEGT. V was clipped by 6 bases and J by 1 base, with 6 bases between them. The CDR3 has 12 amino acids. DNA of the CDR3: TGTGCCAGCAGGGACCAGAACACTGAAGCTTTCTTT. The encoded protein is CASRDQNTEAFF.

The chain has TRBV5-1 and TRBJ2-3; 13 nucleotides align to TRBD2. The CDR3 extends over 17 amino acids. CDR1 and CDR2 from the germline V gene are SGHRS and YFSETQ. The V and J ends lost 1 base and 4 bases, in that order; junction bases with no gene match: 6. The CDR3 coding sequence is TGCGCCAGCAGCTTGTTCCGGACTAGCGGGAGCGCAGATACGCAGTATTTT. It translates to CASSLFRTSGSADTQYF.

This clone was detected only a few times. The chain uses TRBV5-1 and TRBJ2-1; TRBD1 aligns across 8 bases. Germline-derived CDR1 and CDR2 are SGHRS and YFSETQ. This CDR3 is built from 14 residues. Unmatched junction bases numbered 3, after V lost 2 bases and J lost 5 bases. The CDR3 loop reads CASSFAGQDNEQFF. The DNA for the CDR3 is TGCGCCAGCAGCTTTGCGGGACAGGACAATGAGCAGTTCTTC.

The rearrangement uses TRBV6-4 and TRBJ2-5, with D possibly TRBD2 on 7 matching bases. CDR3 length equals 17 residues. V lost 2 bases and J lost 2, with 18 bases in between. Per germline, CDR1 MRHNA and CDR2 SNTAGT. CDR3: CASSDVGGGREQETQYF. The CDR3 bases are TGTGCCAGCAGTGACGTAGGGGGAGGGAGAGAGCAAGAGACCCAGTACTTC.

The sample holds a few counts of this clone. The V gene is TRBV5-4, the J gene TRBJ2-5; 10 positions agree with TRBD2. After removal of 4 bases from V and 5 bases from J, the junction contained 8 bases not matched to a gene. Germline CDR1 and CDR2: SGHNT and YYREEE (reference sequence). This CDR3 contains 15 residues. This CDR3 reads CASSTGLAAAETQYF. Here the CDR3 DNA reads TGTGCCAGCAGCACCGGACTAGCGGCAGCTGAGACCCAGTACTTC.

To note about this clone: It differs at one base from a far larger clone, so likely a read error. The sample carries other DNA sequences with the same CDR3. The rearrangement uses TRBV4-3 and TRBJ2-7; TRBD2 is a possible D gene (6 bases). Germline CDR1 LGHNA, CDR2 YSLEER. The CDR3 runs to 15 residues. The chain's CDR3 is CASSQEIGSSGEQYF. CDR3 DNA: TGCGCCAGCAGTCAAGAGATCGGGAGTTCCGGCGAGCAGTACTTC.

This sequence joins TRBV28 and TRBJ1-6; no reliable D call. Trimming removed 7 bases at V and 7 bases at J, with 14 bases between. The CDR3 extends over 14 amino acids. In germline, CDR1 is MDHEN, CDR2 SYDVKM. The DNA for the CDR3 is TGTGCCAGCATGCCACCGGAGAAGAATTCACCCCTCCACTTT. Translation gives CASMPPEKNSPLHF.

A word on this clone: A read error may account for a junction end that differs from germline. The rearrangement joins TRBV27 to TRBJ2-5; no clear D. This CDR3 spans 14 amino acids. Germline V gene lookup returns CDR1 MNHEY and CDR2 SMNVEV (reference sequence). The CDR3 region is CASSLSDDVETQYF. As DNA, the CDR3 is TGTGCCAGCAGTCTATCGGATGACGTGGAGACCCAGTACTTC.

The V call is TRBV20-1, the J call TRBJ2-3, with D perhaps TRBD1 (5 bases). Germline CDR1 reads DFQATT; CDR2 reads SNEGSKA (reference sequence). The V end was cut by 5 bases, the J end by 6 bases, with 6 bases between. The length of the CDR3 is 10 residues. The CDR3 region is CSAPGDTQYF. CDR3 coding DNA: TGCAGTGCTCCAGGGGATACGCAGTATTTT.

The chain carries TRBV6-5 and TRBJ1-5; D not resolved. Germline V gives CDR1 MNHEY, CDR2 SVGAGI. Trimming removed 8 bases at V and 0 bases at J, with 14 bases between. The CDR3 sequence is 15 residues long. The chain's CDR3 is CASRRRINSNQPQHF. The DNA of the CDR3 is TGTGCCAGCCGGAGACGGATCAATAGCAATCAGCCCCAGCATTTT.

The rearrangement links TRBV5-6 to TRBJ2-2; D ambiguous. Looked up from germline, CDR1 is SGHDT and CDR2 is YYEEEE. Trimming took 0 bases from V and 3 from J, leaving 6 bases between them. The CDR3 loop spans 14 amino acids. Here the CDR3 DNA reads TGTGCCAGCAGCTTGGTGACGTACACCGGGGAGCTGTTTTTT. Amino acids: CASSLVTYTGELFF.